What follows describes a single TCR beta chain. This record comes from a study of blood T cell repertoires in COVID-19. The wider study: Spain, Italy and the United States supplied samples that represented acute and convalescent COVID-19. T cells, B-cell-depleted T cells, or PBMCs supplied cDNA or gDNA.

In the study's own analysis: Quantification of nucleated cells was approximated via reference gene primer amplification. Measured with immunoSEQ multiplex PCR; TCRdb has only the in-frame clones, and not every one. V and J calls and clone size come straight from that table; D and trimming were deduced from the DNA. This table holds 300,000 to 350,000 clones, around 88% found once. The CDR3 consists of 15 residues. CDR1 MNHEY and CDR2 SMNVEV come from the germline V gene (reference sequence). Trimming took 3 bases from V and 5 from J; bases not matched to a gene: 9. Sequenced sample: peripheral blood. The V gene is TRBV27, the J gene TRBJ1-1, with TRBD1 matching over 7 bases. This TCR was sampled from a man aged 25 to 45 with active or convalescent COVID-19. The CDR3, as DNA: TGTGCCAGCAGTTTTCTCCGACAGGGAAGGACTGAAGCTTTCTTT. Translating gives CASSFLRQGRTEAFF.